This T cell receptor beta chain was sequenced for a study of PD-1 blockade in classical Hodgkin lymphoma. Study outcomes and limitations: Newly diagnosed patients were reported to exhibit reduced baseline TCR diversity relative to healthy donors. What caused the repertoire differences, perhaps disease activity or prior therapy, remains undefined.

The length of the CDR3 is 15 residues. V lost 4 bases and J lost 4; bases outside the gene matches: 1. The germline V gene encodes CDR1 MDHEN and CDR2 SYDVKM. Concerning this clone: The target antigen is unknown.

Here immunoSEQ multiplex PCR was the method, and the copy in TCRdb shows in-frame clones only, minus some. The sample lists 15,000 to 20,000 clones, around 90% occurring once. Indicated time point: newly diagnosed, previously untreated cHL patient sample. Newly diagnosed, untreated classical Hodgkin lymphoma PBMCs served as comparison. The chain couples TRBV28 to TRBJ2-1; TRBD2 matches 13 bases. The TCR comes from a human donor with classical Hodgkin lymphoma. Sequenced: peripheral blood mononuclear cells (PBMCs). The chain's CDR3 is CASSSGLAGYNEQFF. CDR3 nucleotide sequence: TGTGCCAGCAGTTCGGGACTAGCGGGATACAATGAGCAGTTCTTC.